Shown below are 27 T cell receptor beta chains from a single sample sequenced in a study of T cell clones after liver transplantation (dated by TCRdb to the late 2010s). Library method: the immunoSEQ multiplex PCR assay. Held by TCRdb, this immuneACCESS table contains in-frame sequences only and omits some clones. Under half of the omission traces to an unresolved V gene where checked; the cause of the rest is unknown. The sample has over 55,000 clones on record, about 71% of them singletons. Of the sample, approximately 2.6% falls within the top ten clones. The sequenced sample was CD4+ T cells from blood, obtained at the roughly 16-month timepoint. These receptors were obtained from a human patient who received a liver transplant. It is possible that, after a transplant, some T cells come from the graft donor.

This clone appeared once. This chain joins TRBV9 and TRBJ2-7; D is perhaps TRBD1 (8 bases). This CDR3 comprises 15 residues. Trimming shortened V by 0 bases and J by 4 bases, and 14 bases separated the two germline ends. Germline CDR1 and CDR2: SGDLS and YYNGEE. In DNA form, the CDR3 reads TGTGCCAGCAGCGTAGGCGGGGGACAGGCATACGAGCAGTACTTC. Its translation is CASSVGGGQAYEQYF. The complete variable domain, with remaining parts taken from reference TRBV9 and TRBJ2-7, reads DSGVTQTPKHLITATGQRVTLRCSPRSGDLSVYWYQQSLDQGLQFLIQYYNGEERAKGNILERFSAQQFPDLHSELNLSSLELGDSALYFCASSVGGGQAYEQYFGPGTRLTVT.

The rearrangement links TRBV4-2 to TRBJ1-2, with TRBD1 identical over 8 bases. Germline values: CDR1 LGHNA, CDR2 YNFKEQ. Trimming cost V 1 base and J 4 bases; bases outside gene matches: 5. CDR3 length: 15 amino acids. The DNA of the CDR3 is TGTGCCAGCAGCCAAGGGACAGGGCTGGGCTATGGCTACACCTTC. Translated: CASSQGTGLGYGYTF.

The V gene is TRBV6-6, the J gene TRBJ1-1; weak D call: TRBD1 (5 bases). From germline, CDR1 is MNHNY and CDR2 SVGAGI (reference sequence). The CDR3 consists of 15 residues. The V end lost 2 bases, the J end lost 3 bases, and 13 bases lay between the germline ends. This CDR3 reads CASSYPAGRDTEAFF. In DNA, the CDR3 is TGTGCCAGCAGTTACCCTGCGGGCAGGGACACTGAAGCTTTCTTT.

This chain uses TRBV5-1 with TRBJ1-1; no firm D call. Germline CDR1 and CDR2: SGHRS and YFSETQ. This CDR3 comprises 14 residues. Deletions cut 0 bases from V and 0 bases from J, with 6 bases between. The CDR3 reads CASSLDGLNTEAFF. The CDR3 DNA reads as TGCGCCAGCAGCTTGGATGGGTTGAACACTGAAGCTTTCTTT.

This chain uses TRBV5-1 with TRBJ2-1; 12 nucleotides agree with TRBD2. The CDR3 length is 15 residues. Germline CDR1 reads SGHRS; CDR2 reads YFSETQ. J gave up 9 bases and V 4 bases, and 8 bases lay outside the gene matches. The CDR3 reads CASSPLAGGPIEQFF. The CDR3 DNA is TGCGCCAGCAGCCCTCTAGCGGGAGGGCCCATTGAGCAGTTCTTC.

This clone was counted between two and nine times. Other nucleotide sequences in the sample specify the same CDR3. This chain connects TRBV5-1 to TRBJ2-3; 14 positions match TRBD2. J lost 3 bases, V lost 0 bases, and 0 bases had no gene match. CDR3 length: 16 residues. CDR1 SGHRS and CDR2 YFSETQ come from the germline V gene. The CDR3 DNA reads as TGCGCCAGCAGCTTGGGACTAGCGGGGGGGACAGATACGCAGTATTTT. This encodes CASSLGLAGGTDTQYF.

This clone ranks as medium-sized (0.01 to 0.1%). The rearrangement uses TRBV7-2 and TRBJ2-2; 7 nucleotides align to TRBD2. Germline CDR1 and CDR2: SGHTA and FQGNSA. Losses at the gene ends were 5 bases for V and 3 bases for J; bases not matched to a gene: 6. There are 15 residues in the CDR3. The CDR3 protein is CASSPSSGHTGELFF. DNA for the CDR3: TGTGCCAGCAGCCCTTCTAGCGGTCACACCGGGGAGCTGTTTTTT.

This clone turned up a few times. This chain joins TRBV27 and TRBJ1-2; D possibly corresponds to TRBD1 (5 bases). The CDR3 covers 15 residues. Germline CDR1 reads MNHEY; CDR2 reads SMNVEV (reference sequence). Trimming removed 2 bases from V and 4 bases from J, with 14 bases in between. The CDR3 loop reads CASSLTGTGIYGYTF. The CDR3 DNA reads TGTGCCAGCAGTTTAACCGGGACGGGGATCTATGGCTACACCTTC.

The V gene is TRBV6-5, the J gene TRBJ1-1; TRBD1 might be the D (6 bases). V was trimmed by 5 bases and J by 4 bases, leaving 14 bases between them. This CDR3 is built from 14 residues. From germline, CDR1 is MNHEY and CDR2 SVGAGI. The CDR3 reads CASSPNRVRTEAFF. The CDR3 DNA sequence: TGTGCCAGCAGTCCCAACAGGGTCCGCACTGAAGCTTTCTTT.

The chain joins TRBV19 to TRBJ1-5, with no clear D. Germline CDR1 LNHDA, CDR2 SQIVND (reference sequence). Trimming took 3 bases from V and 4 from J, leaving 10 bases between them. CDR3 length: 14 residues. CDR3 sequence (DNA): TGTGCCAGTAGTATTGTATCGGGTAATCAGCCCCAGCATTTT. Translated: CASSIVSGNQPQHF.

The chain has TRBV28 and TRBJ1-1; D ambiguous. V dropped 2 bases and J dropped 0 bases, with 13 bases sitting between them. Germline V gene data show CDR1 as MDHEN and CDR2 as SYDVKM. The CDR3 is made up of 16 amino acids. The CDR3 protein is CASSLADLVVNTEAFF. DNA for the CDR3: TGTGCCAGCAGTTTAGCCGACTTGGTCGTGAACACTGAAGCTTTCTTT.

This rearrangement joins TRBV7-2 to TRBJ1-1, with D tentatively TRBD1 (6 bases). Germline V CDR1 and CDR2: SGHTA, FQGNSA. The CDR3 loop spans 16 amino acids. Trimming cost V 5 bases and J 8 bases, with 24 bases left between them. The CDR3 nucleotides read TGTGCCAGCAGCCCGGGATGGGGGGGCTATGTGAGGGAAGCTTTCTTT. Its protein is CASSPGWGGYVREAFF.

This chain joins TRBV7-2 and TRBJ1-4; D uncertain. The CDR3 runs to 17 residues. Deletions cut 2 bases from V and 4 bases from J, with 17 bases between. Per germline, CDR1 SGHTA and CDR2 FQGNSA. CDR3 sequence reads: CASSLRSTAGLNEKLFF. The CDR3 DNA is TGTGCCAGCAGCTTAAGGTCCACCGCAGGCCTTAATGAAAAACTGTTTTTT.

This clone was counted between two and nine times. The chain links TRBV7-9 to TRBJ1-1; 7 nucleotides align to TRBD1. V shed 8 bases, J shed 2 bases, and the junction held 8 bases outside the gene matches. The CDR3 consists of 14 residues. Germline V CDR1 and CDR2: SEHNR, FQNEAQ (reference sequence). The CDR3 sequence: CASGKTGLNTEAFF. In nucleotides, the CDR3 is TGTGCCAGCGGGAAGACAGGGCTAAACACTGAAGCTTTCTTT.

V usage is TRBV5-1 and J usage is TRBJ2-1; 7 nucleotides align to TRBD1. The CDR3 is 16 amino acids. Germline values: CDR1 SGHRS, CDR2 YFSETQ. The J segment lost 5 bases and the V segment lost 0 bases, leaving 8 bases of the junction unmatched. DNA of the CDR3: TGCGCCAGCAGCTTGGGTGCCGGGACAGTAAACAATGAGCAGTTCTTC. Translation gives CASSLGAGTVNNEQFF.

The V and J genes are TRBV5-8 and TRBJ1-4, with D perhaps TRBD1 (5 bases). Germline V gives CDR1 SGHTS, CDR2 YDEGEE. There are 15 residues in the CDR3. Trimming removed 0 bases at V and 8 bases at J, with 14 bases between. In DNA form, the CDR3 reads TGTGCCAGCAGCTTGGGGGAGAGGGGACGCGAAAAACTGTTTTTT. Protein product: CASSLGERGREKLFF.

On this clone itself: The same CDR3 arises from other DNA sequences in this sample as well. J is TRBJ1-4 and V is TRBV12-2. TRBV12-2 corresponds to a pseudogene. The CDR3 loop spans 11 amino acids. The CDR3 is CASRLGEKLFF. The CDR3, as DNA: TGTGCAAGTCGCTTGGGGGAAAAACTGTTTTTT.

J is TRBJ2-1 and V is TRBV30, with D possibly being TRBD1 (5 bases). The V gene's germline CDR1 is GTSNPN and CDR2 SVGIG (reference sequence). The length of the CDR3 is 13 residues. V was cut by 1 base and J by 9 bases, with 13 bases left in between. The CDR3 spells CAWSGQSDSEQFF. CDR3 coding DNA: TGTGCCTGGAGTGGACAGTCGGATAGTGAGCAGTTCTTC. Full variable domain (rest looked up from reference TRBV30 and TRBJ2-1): SQTIHQWPATLVQPVGSPLSLECTVEGTSNPNLYWYRQAAGRGLQLLFYSVGIGQISSEVPQNLSASRPQDRQFILSSKKLLLSDSGFYLCAWSGQSDSEQFFGPGTRLTVL.

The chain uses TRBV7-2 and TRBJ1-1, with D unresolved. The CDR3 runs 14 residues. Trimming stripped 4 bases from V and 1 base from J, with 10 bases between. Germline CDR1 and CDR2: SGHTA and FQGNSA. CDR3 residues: CASSSNRWNTEAFF. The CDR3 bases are TGTGCCAGCAGCTCCAACCGGTGGAACACTGAAGCTTTCTTT.

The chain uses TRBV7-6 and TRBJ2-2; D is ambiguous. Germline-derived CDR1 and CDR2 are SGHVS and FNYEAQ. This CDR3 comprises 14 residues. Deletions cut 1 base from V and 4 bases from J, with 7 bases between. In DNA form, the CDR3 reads TGTGCCAGCAGCTTAGGCCCAGTCACCGGGGAGCTGTTTTTT. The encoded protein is CASSLGPVTGELFF.

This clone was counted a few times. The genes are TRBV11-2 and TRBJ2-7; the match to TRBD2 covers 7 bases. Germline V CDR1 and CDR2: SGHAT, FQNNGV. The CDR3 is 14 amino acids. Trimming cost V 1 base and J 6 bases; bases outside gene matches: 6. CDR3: CASSLGTRLGEQYV. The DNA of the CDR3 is TGTGCCAGCAGCTTAGGGACTAGACTAGGCGAGCAGTACGTC.

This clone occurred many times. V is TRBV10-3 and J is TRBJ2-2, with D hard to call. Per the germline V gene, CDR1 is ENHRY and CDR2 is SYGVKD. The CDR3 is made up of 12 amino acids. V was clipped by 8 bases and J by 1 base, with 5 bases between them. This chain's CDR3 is CAIRQNTGELFF. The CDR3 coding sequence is TGTGCCATCCGACAGAACACCGGGGAGCTGTTTTTT.

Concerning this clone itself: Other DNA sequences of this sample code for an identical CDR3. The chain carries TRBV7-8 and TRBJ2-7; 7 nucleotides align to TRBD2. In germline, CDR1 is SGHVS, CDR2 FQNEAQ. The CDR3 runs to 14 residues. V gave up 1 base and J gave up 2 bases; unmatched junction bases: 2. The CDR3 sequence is CASSLGGSAYEQYV. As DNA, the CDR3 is TGTGCCAGCAGCTTAGGCGGGAGTGCCTACGAGCAGTACGTC.

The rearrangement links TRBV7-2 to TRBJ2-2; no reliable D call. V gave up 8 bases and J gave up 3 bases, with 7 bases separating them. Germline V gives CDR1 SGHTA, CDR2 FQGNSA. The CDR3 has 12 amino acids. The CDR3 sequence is CASGTHTGELFF. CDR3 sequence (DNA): TGTGCCAGCGGAACACACACCGGGGAGCTGTTTTTT.

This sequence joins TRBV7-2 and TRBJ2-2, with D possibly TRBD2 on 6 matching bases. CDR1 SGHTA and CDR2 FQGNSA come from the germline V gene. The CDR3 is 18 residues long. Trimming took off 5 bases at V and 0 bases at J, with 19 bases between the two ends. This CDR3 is CASSRRPGAPTNTGELFF. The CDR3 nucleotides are TGTGCCAGCAGCCGCCGCCCGGGAGCGCCAACGAACACCGGGGAGCTGTTTTTT. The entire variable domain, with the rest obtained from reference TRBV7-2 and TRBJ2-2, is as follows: GAGVSQSPSNKVTEKGKDVELRCDPISGHTALYWYRQSLGQGLEFLIYFQGNSAPDKSGLPSDRFSAERTGGSVSTLTIQRTQQEDSAVYLCASSRRPGAPTNTGELFFGEGSRLTVL.

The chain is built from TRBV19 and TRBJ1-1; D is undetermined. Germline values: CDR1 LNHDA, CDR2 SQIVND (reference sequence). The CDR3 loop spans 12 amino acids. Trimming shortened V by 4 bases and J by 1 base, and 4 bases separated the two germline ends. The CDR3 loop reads CASSRPNTEAFF. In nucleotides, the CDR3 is TGTGCCAGTAGTAGGCCGAACACTGAAGCTTTCTTT.

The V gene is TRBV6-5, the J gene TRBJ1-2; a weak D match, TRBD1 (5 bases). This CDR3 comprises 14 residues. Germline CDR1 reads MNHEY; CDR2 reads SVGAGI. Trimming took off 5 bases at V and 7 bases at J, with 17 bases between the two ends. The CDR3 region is CASSTAMRGSGYTF. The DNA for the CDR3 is TGTGCCAGCAGTACCGCCATGAGGGGAAGTGGCTACACCTTC.